This TCR beta chain was sequenced during a study of blood T cell repertoires in COVID-19. The wider study: From the United States, Italy and Spain came samples of acute and convalescent COVID-19. Nucleic acid was either cDNA or gDNA, and it came from T cells, B-cell-depleted T cells, or PBMCs.

In the authors' workflow: By means of reference gene primer amplification, nucleated cell counts were estimated. This table comes from immunoSEQ multiplex PCR, and its TCRdb copy is limited to in-frame clones, with some not included. The V and J calls and clone size were taken over from that table, and D and trimming were inferred from the DNA. The data show about 180,000 clones, 88% seen once. The CDR3 is 12 residues long. The V end was cut by 3 bases, the J end by 11 bases, with 13 bases between. This clonotype was sampled from a woman in her 30s with acute or convalescent COVID-19. Sequenced material: peripheral blood. The genes are TRBV12-3 or TRBV12-4 and TRBJ1-1; D is unclear. CDR3 sequence reads: CASSFVGTDAFF. CDR3 coding DNA: TGTGCCAGCAGTTTCGTGGGCACAGACGCTTTCTTT.